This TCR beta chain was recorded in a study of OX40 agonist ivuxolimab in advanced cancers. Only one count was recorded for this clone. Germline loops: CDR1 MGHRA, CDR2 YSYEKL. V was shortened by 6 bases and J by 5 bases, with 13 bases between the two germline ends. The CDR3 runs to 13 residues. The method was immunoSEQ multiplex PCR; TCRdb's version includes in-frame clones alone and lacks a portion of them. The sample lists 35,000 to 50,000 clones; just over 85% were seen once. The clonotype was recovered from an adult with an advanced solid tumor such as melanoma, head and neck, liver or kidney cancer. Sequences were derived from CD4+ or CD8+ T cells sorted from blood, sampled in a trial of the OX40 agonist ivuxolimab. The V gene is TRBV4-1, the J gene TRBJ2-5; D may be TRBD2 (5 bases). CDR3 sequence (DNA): TGCGCCAGCAGTCTAGGGAGATGGGAGACCCAGTACTTC. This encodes CASSLGRWETQYF.